These 17 T cell receptor beta chains were sequenced from one sample in a study of spatial heterogeneity in lung cancer (dated by TCRdb to between 2019 and 2020). The sample's time point label, in plain terms: sample taken at primary tumor resection. Whole RNA extracted from tumor and nontumor lung tissue, or from cryopreserved PBMC samples, was used for TCR sequencing without cell sorting. Library method: 5' RACE. The instrument given in TCRdb is NextSeq 500. The raw public reads went through TCRdb reprocessing: fastp at Q25, MiXCR clone calling, in-frame beta chains kept. Rows with a matching CDR3 protein are joined into one entry that keeps the most common DNA and genes. This sample gives about 10,000 distinct CDR3 sequences in total; around 3.9% of them show up just once. The ten largest make up more than 6.5% of the sample. Sequences were derived from normal lung tissue next to the tumor, sampled at surgery. The receptor set was obtained from a male donor with early-stage non-small cell lung cancer.

This clonotype showed up just a few times. A library prepared for alpha chains yielded this beta chain as an off-target read; its size is of little meaning. V and J are TRBV7-9 and TRBJ1-1; D unresolved. The CDR3 extends over 15 amino acids. Trimming removed 5 bases at V and 0 bases at J, with 13 bases between. Per the germline V gene, CDR1 is SEHNR and CDR2 is FQNEAQ (reference sequence). CDR3 coding DNA: TGTGCCAGCAGCCATCTAGGGTACATGAACACTGAAGCTTTCTTT. This gives the protein CASSHLGYMNTEAFF.

This clonotype is medium-sized (0.01 to 0.1%) by share. Being off target in a library aimed at alpha chains, this beta chain has a size of little meaning. The chain has TRBV27 and TRBJ1-5, with TRBD1 matching over 7 bases. With 6 bases clipped from V and 0 bases from J, the junction kept 5 bases outside the gene matches. The germline V gene has CDR1 MNHEY and CDR2 SMNVEV (reference sequence). The CDR3 is 15 residues long. This chain's CDR3 is CASSTGAGSNQPQHF. CDR3 nucleotides: TGTGCCAGCAGCACAGGGGCGGGTAGCAATCAGCCCCAGCATTTT.

This clonotype is medium-sized. This beta chain slipped into a library made for alpha chains as a stray read, so its size is not meaningful. The chain has TRBV28 and TRBJ2-1, with D perhaps TRBD1 (5 bases). Between the trimmed V and J ends, which lost 5 bases and 12 bases, there was a span of 20 bases. This CDR3 contains 14 residues. CDR1 MDHEN and CDR2 SYDVKM come from the germline V gene. The CDR3: CASSVGRQLIGQFF. The CDR3 nucleotides read TGTGCCAGCAGTGTAGGGCGACAGTTAATCGGGCAGTTCTTC.

This clonotype appeared many times. In a library made to pick up alpha chains, this beta chain is a stray read with a size that means little. The chain employs TRBV20-1 and TRBJ1-2; possible D gene TRBD1, 6 bases. The ends were cut back, 6 bases at V and 0 bases at J, with 17 bases in the middle. There are 15 residues in the CDR3. Looked up from germline, CDR1 is DFQATT and CDR2 is SNEGSKA (reference sequence). The CDR3 DNA reads as TGCAGTGCGACGCTGGGGGGCCTAGCTAACTATGGCTACACCTTC. Translation gives CSATLGGLANYGYTF.

In its sample, this clonotype was seen many times. This beta chain is a stray read from a library made for alpha chains; its abundance is not meaningful. The chain links TRBV4-2 to TRBJ2-3, with TRBD1 matching 7 bases. The junction had 6 bases not matched to a gene; V was cut back by 4 bases and J by 2 bases. Germline CDR1 is LGHNA and CDR2 is YNFKEQ. The CDR3 loop spans 15 amino acids. CDR3 nucleotides: TGTGCCAGCAGCCTACGGGACAGCAACACAGATACGCAGTATTTT. Translating gives CASSLRDSNTDTQYF.

This clonotype was found many times. The library was prepared for alpha chains; this beta chain is a stray read, so its frequency means little. Here the CDR3 DNA reads TGCGCCAGCAGCTTTGCAGGGGGCGCCGGCACTGAAGCTTTCTTT. The encoded protein is CASSFAGGAGTEAFF. This sequence joins TRBV5-1 and TRBJ1-1; 8 bases are a match to TRBD1. The CDR3 runs to 15 residues. J gave up 4 bases and V 2 bases, and 7 bases lay outside the gene matches. The V gene's germline CDR1 is SGHRS and CDR2 YFSETQ.

This clonotype ranks as medium-sized. The library was built for alpha chains, so this beta chain is an off-target read and its size means little. The rearrangement joins TRBV11-3 to TRBJ2-2; TRBD1 might be the D (6 bases). Germline lookup yields CDR1 SGHNT and CDR2 YENEEA. The V end lost 5 bases, the J end lost 1 base, and 11 bases lay between the germline ends. This CDR3 is 15 amino acids long. The CDR3 here is CASSPDRRNTGELFF. CDR3 coding DNA: TGTGCCAGCAGCCCAGACAGGCGGAACACCGGGGAGCTGTTTTTT.

In this sample, this clonotype is medium-sized. This beta chain was picked up by a library intended for alpha chains and is off target, so its count carries little meaning. The chain joins TRBV18 to TRBJ1-2, with TRBD1 matching 7 bases. V lost 0 bases and J lost 4; bases outside the gene matches: 8. The CDR3 loop spans 16 amino acids. CDR1 KGHSH and CDR2 LQKENI come from the germline V gene. CDR3 bases: TGTGCCAGCTCACCACCGGACAGGCCGAACACCTATGGCTACACCTTC. The encoded protein is CASSPPDRPNTYGYTF. Supplemented by reference TRBV18 and TRBJ1-2, the full variable domain reads NAGVMQNPRHLVRRRGQEARLRCSPMKGHSHVYWYRQLPEEGLKFMVYLQKENIIDESGMPKERFSAEFPKEGPSILRIQQVVRGDSAAYFCASSPPDRPNTYGYTFGSGTRLTVV.

This clonotype appeared many times. This beta chain was picked up by a library intended for alpha chains and is off target, so its count carries little meaning. The V call is TRBV6-1, the J call TRBJ1-1; D not certain. Trimming pared 7 bases from V and 4 bases from J, leaving 13 bases between. Germline V gene data show CDR1 as MNHNS and CDR2 as SASEGT. This CDR3 spans 13 amino acids. The CDR3 region is CASTRRGGTEAFF. Here the CDR3 DNA reads TGTGCCAGCACCAGGCGGGGTGGCACTGAAGCTTTCTTT.

In its sample, this clonotype was seen many times. A library prepared for alpha chains yielded this beta chain as an off-target read; its size is of little meaning. The rearrangement joins TRBV2 to TRBJ2-1, with D hard to call. Germline V lookup: CDR1 SNHLY, CDR2 FYNNEI. The CDR3 spans 15 residues. Deletions cut 2 bases from V and 0 bases from J, with 8 bases between. CDR3 amino acids: CASSETDSSYNEQFF. CDR3 DNA sequence: TGTGCCAGCAGTGAAACCGATAGCTCCTACAATGAGCAGTTCTTC.

Regarding this clonotype: This beta chain appears as a stray read in a library generated for alpha chains; its size is not informative. The rearrangement uses TRBV27 and TRBJ2-7; D tentatively fits TRBD1 or TRBD2 (5 bases each). CDR1 and CDR2 (germline): MNHEY, SMNVEV (reference sequence). The CDR3 extends over 13 amino acids. V lost 8 bases and J 0 bases, leaving 11 bases between the germline ends. The CDR3 loop is CASSWGSSYEQYF. The CDR3 DNA reads as TGTGCCAGCTCTTGGGGGAGCTCCTACGAGCAGTACTTC.

In its sample, this clonotype ranks as medium-sized. A library prepared for alpha chains yielded this beta chain as an off-target read; its size is of little meaning. The chain uses TRBV18 and TRBJ1-4; TRBD1 agrees at 9 bases. The germline V gene encodes CDR1 KGHSH and CDR2 LQKENI. This CDR3 comprises 14 residues. The J segment lost 7 bases and the V segment lost 3 bases, leaving 3 bases of the junction unmatched. The CDR3 loop reads CASSPDRGGEKLFF. CDR3 bases: TGTGCCAGCTCACCGGACAGGGGAGGTGAAAAACTGTTTTTT.

Ten or more counts support this clonotype. This beta chain is a stray sequence in a library constructed for alpha chains; its clone size is not meaningful. This chain joins TRBV28 and TRBJ2-7; 7 bases agree with TRBD1. With 6 bases clipped from V and 4 bases from J, the junction kept 12 bases outside the gene matches. Per the germline V gene, CDR1 is MDHEN and CDR2 is SYDVKM. The CDR3 consists of 15 residues. The CDR3 reads CASSSGGRRTYEQYF. The CDR3 DNA reads as TGTGCCAGCAGCTCAGGGGGACGGAGAACTTACGAGCAGTACTTC. Together with reference TRBV28 and TRBJ2-7, the CDR3 gives the full variable domain: DVKVTQSSRYLVKRTGEKVFLECVQDMDHENMFWYRQDPGLGLRLIYFSYDVKMKEKGDIPEGYSVSREKKERFSLILESASTNQTSMYLCASSSGGRRTYEQYFGPGTRLTVT.

This clonotype is deemed medium-sized (0.01 to 0.1%). This beta chain is an unintended read in a library built for alpha chains; its size means little. The chain joins TRBV6-1 to TRBJ1-5; D may be TRBD1 (6 bases). Germline assignment: CDR1 MNHNS and CDR2 SASEGT. V shed 7 bases and J shed 3 bases, with 19 bases lying between them. The CDR3 has 16 amino acids. The CDR3 coding sequence is TGTGCCAGCAAGGCGGGAGGTACAGGGACCAATCAGCCCCAGCATTTT. Its translation: CASKAGGTGTNQPQHF.

This clonotype qualifies as medium-sized. This beta chain turned up in a library designed for alpha chains; as an off-target read, its abundance says little. V and J are TRBV6-6 and TRBJ1-4, with TRBD1 as a possible D gene (5 bases). The ends were cut back, 10 bases at V and 4 bases at J, with 22 bases in the middle. From germline, CDR1 is MNHNY and CDR2 SVGAGI (reference sequence). CDR3 length equals 16 residues. The CDR3 region has the DNA TGTGCCACCGAGAGCGGGGGTATTGGCAATAATGAAAAACTGTTTTTT. Residues: CATESGGIGNNEKLFF.

This clonotype was recorded at least ten times. Since the library was made to target alpha chains, this beta chain is a stray read and its abundance is not meaningful. This rearrangement joins TRBV11-3 to TRBJ2-2; no clear D gene. The CDR3 length is 11 residues. CDR1 is SGHNT, CDR2 YENEEA, per germline. V lost 5 bases to trimming and J lost 5 bases, with 3 bases between them. DNA for the CDR3: TGTGCCAGCAGCCTGACCGGGGAGCTGTTTTTT. Translating gives CASSLTGELFF.

This clonotype has a count of ten or more. As an off-target read in a library built for alpha chains, this beta chain has a frequency of little significance. This chain uses TRBV27 with TRBJ2-1, with TRBD2 identical over 7 bases. The CDR3 has 14 residues. The trim removed 3 bases at V and 7 bases at J, leaving 6 bases unmatched. Per germline, CDR1 MNHEY and CDR2 SMNVEV (reference sequence). The CDR3 loop is CASSLGGSGNEQFF. The CDR3 coding sequence is TGTGCCAGCAGTTTGGGGGGGTCTGGGAATGAGCAGTTCTTC.